This TCR beta chain was captured by sequencing in a study of beta chain features in type 1 diabetes. Study context: The study examined more than 100,000,000 sorted cells across all samples.

Trimming stripped 1 base from V and 0 bases from J, with 4 bases between. The CDR3 extends over 14 amino acids. The germline V gene has CDR1 SGHTA and CDR2 FQGNSA. The table lists this clone with a few counts. Antigen: not known. Study results and caveats: More deletions and fewer insertions at VDJ junctions were found in patients with type 1 diabetes. In all four CD4+ subsets, TCRB CDR3 length was significantly, moderately reduced in type 1 diabetes. Naive, central memory and Treg TCRB repertoires appeared more alike in patients than in healthy donors.

As every portion of the isolated RNA was reverse transcribed, the sequencing read expressed TCRB transcripts. Here immunoSEQ multiplex PCR was the method, and the copy in TCRdb shows in-frame clones only, minus some. This table has 160,000 or so clones, 11% appearing once. The clonotype originates from a man in his late teens or twenties in good health. Sample: central memory CD4+ T cells from blood. J is TRBJ1-3 and V is TRBV7-2; D gene ambiguous. The CDR3 coding sequence is TGTGCCAGCAGCTTAGGGTACTCTGGAAACACCATATATTTT. It yields the protein CASSLGYSGNTIYF.